Included here is one T cell receptor (beta chain) sequence, with context. The data were obtained in a study of T-cell reconstitution after alpha-beta-depleted transplantation in children. V was cut by 5 bases and J by 11 bases, with 12 bases left in between. CDR3 length equals 11 residues. Using unique molecular identifiers, the investigators prepared the TCRbeta library. TCRdb passed the PCR reads through MiXCR, listing each CDR3 protein once. The sample records some 490,000 distinct CDR3 sequences, about an eighth being singletons. The chain links TRBV12-3 or TRBV12-4 to TRBJ1-1; D not resolved. The source is a human donor who donated a stem cell graft to a child with combined immunodeficiency. Here the sequenced sample was PBMCs from the stem cell graft donor, taken from the stem cell graft. The CDR3, as DNA: TGTGCCAGCAGTCAGTCCCGAGGGGCTTTCTTT. Translation gives CASSQSRGAFF.